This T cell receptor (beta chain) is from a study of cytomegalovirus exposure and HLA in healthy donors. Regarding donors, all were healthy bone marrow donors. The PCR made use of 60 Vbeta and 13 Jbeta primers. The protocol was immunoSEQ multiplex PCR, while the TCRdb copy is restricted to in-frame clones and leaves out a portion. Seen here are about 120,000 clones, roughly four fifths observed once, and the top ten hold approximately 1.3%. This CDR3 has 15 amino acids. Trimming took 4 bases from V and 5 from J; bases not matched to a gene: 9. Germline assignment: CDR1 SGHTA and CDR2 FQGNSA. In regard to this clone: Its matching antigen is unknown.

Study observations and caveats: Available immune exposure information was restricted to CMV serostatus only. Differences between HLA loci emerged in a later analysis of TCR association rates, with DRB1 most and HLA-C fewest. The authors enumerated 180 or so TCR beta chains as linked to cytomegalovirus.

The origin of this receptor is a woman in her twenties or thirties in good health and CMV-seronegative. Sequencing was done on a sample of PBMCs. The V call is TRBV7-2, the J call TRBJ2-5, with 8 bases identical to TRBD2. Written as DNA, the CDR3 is TGTGCCAGCAGCTCCGCCGGGGGGGTATCGGAGACCCAGTACTTC. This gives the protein CASSSAGGVSETQYF. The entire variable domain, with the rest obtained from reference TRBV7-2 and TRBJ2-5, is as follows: GAGVSQSPSNKVTEKGKDVELRCDPISGHTALYWYRQSLGQGLEFLIYFQGNSAPDKSGLPSDRFSAERTGGSVSTLTIQRTQQEDSAVYLCASSSAGGVSETQYFGPGTRLLVL.